Below, 25 T cell receptor beta chains from the same sample are listed, as sequenced in a study of early T cells in non-severe SARS-CoV-2 infection. TCRdb processed the 5' RACE reads anew with MiXCR; each CDR3 protein has one entry. The sample includes around 58,000 distinct CDR3 sequences, 4% to 5.5% of them seen just once. The material sequenced was whole blood. The source of these receptors is an adult who was a healthcare worker with PCR-confirmed SARS-CoV-2 infection or an uninfected control (not recorded which).

This clonotype was observed at least ten times. In DNA, the CDR3 is TGTGCCATCAGTCCGGGACAGGGGATTGACGAGCAGTACTTC. Protein product: CAISPGQGIDEQYF. The gene calls are TRBV10-3 and TRBJ2-7; TRBD1 matches 10 bases. With V trimmed by 5 bases and J by 5 bases, 6 bases remained unmatched. CDR3 length: 14 amino acids. From germline, CDR1 is ENHRY and CDR2 SYGVKD.

This clonotype was counted ten times or more. The chain is built from TRBV18 and TRBJ1-5, with 9 bases lining up with TRBD1. The CDR3 contains 17 residues. With V trimmed by 6 bases and J by 11 bases, 20 bases remained unmatched. Germline CDR1 KGHSH, CDR2 LQKENI. DNA of the CDR3: TGTGCCAGCTCGTATCTATCGTCCGGGACAGGGCCCCTGGCCCAGCATTTT. Protein product: CASSYLSSGTGPLAQHF.

In its sample, this clonotype was seen many times. This rearrangement joins TRBV5-1 to TRBJ2-1; 11 nucleotides line up with TRBD2. V trimming: 5 bases; J trimming: 8 bases; junction bases outside the gene matches: 6. The CDR3 is 14 amino acids. Germline V CDR1 and CDR2: SGHRS, YFSETQ. In nucleotides, the CDR3 is TGCGCCAGCAGTATTGATAGCGGGAGGGATGAGCAGTTCTTC. It translates to CASSIDSGRDEQFF.

This clonotype was seen many times. The chain carries TRBV6-5 and TRBJ1-3; D might be TRBD1 (5 bases). The CDR3 consists of 18 residues. Trimming left V 5 bases short and J 0 bases short, with 20 bases between. From germline, CDR1 is MNHEY and CDR2 SVGAGI. CDR3 nucleotides: TGTGCCAGCAGTCAACAGGCAGCCTCTGACTACTCTGGAAACACCATATATTTT. Translating gives CASSQQAASDYSGNTIYF.

This clonotype was detected many times. The chain carries TRBV4-3 and TRBJ2-1; D may be TRBD2 (5 bases). V was clipped by 0 bases and J by 7 bases, with 13 bases between them. This CDR3 contains 15 residues. Germline lookup yields CDR1 LGHNA and CDR2 YSLEER. The CDR3 sequence: CASSQDITSLNEQFF. DNA of the CDR3: TGCGCCAGCAGCCAAGATATTACTAGTTTAAATGAGCAGTTCTTC.

This rearrangement joins TRBV7-2 to TRBJ2-1; D unresolved. Germline CDR1 reads SGHTA; CDR2 reads FQGNSA. V was cut by 4 bases and J by 12 bases, with 10 bases left in between. The CDR3 spans 11 residues. The CDR3 reads CASSWMWGQFF. For the CDR3, the DNA is TGTGCCAGCAGCTGGATGTGGGGGCAGTTCTTC.

This clonotype occurred many times. The chain recombines TRBV19 with TRBJ2-7; TRBD1 might be the D (7 bases). CDR1 LNHDA and CDR2 SQIVND come from the germline V gene (reference sequence). V was trimmed by 5 bases and J by 3 bases, leaving 14 bases between them. This CDR3 region has 14 residues. The chain's CDR3 is CASSPGGGYYEQYF. The DNA for the CDR3 is TGTGCCAGTAGTCCAGGGGGAGGATACTACGAGCAGTACTTC.

This clonotype was observed a few times. V usage is TRBV20-1 and J usage is TRBJ2-7; TRBD1 might be the D (6 bases). This CDR3 has 12 residues. Per germline, CDR1 DFQATT and CDR2 SNEGSKA (reference sequence). The germline V and J ends were trimmed by 5 bases and 5 bases, with 13 bases remaining between them. CDR3 region: CSALTQGNEQYF. The CDR3, as DNA: TGCAGTGCTCTAACTCAGGGGAACGAGCAGTACTTC.

This clonotype was counted many times. The V call is TRBV5-4, the J call TRBJ2-3, with TRBD2 identical over 12 bases. From germline, CDR1 is SGHNT and CDR2 YYREEE (reference sequence). The CDR3 runs 16 residues. V trimming: 2 bases; J trimming: 3 bases; junction bases outside the gene matches: 4. The CDR3 protein is CASSFKTSGSTDTQYF. The CDR3 nucleotides read TGTGCCAGCAGCTTCAAGACTAGCGGGAGTACAGATACGCAGTATTTT.

The gene calls are TRBV28 and TRBJ2-1; 7 bases match TRBD2. The CDR3 consists of 16 residues. From germline, CDR1 is MDHEN and CDR2 SYDVKM. The trim removed 1 base at V and 4 bases at J, leaving 7 bases unmatched. This chain's CDR3 is CASSLFSSGPYNEQFF. In DNA, the CDR3 is TGTGCCAGCAGTTTATTTAGTAGCGGGCCTTACAATGAGCAGTTCTTC. Drawing the rest from reference TRBV28 and TRBJ2-1, the complete variable domain is DVKVTQSSRYLVKRTGEKVFLECVQDMDHENMFWYRQDPGLGLRLIYFSYDVKMKEKGDIPEGYSVSREKKERFSLILESASTNQTSMYLCASSLFSSGPYNEQFFGPGTRLTVL.

The sample holds many counts of this clonotype. This chain connects TRBV6-1 to TRBJ2-2, with 9 positions matching TRBD1. Germline loops: CDR1 MNHNS, CDR2 SASEGT. This CDR3 contains 18 residues. V trimming: 1 base; J trimming: 8 bases; junction bases outside the gene matches: 14. This chain's CDR3 is CASSEEVPGTGRRGELFF. The CDR3 DNA follows: TGTGCCAGCAGTGAAGAAGTTCCGGGGACAGGGAGAAGGGGGGAGCTGTTTTTT.

This clonotype was detected many times. J is TRBJ2-3 and V is TRBV7-9; tentative D call: TRBD1 (7 bases). Germline V lookup: CDR1 SEHNR, CDR2 FQNEAQ (reference sequence). V dropped 5 bases and J dropped 0 bases, with 12 bases sitting between them. This CDR3 is built from 15 residues. The CDR3 here is CASSAGGSSTDTQYF. The CDR3 bases are TGTGCCAGCAGCGCAGGGGGGTCTAGCACAGATACGCAGTATTTT.

The chain links TRBV29-1 to TRBJ2-6; TRBD1 might be the D (6 bases). Trimming cost V 6 bases and J 2 bases, with 11 bases left between them. Germline CDR1 reads SQVTM; CDR2 reads ANQGSEA. CDR3 length: 14 amino acids. DNA for the CDR3: TGCAGCGTCATAGGGGGACCTGGGGCCAACGTCCTGACTTTC. Its protein product is CSVIGGPGANVLTF.

This clonotype has at least ten counts. The V call is TRBV20-1, the J call TRBJ2-7; D ambiguous. The CDR3 extends over 12 amino acids. Germline CDR1 and CDR2: DFQATT and SNEGSKA (reference sequence). The ends were cut back, 3 bases at V and 1 base at J, with 7 bases in the middle. The DNA of the CDR3 is TGCAGTGCTAGTCCCCGGTCCTACGAGCAGTACTTC. It translates to CSASPRSYEQYF.

The V call is TRBV20-1, the J call TRBJ2-1; 8 positions agree with TRBD2. The CDR3 length is 15 residues. Losses at the gene ends were 1 base for V and 2 bases for J; bases not matched to a gene: 4. Germline values: CDR1 DFQATT, CDR2 SNEGSKA (reference sequence). The CDR3 region has the DNA TGCAGTGCTAGAGGGCGGGAGGTCACCTACAATGAGCAGTTCTTC. Translated, it gives CSARGREVTYNEQFF.

This clonotype came up many times. V usage is TRBV6-2 or TRBV6-3 and J usage is TRBJ2-2; no reliable D call. The CDR3 has 14 amino acids. Germline CDR1 is MNHEY and CDR2 is SVGEGT. The V end was cut by 6 bases, the J end by 5 bases, with 13 bases between. The CDR3 loop reads CASRLGPSTGELFF. The CDR3 DNA sequence: TGTGCCAGCAGATTAGGACCTTCAACCGGGGAGCTGTTTTTT.

This clonotype came up a few times. CDR3 sequence (DNA): TGTGCCAGCAGCCAAGAGGGGTTTCAAGAGACCCAGTACTTC. This encodes CASSQEGFQETQYF. The J gene is TRBJ2-5, the V gene TRBV4-2; D is unresolved. Germline CDR1 reads LGHNA; CDR2 reads YNFKEQ. V was pared by 0 bases and J by 2 bases, with 7 bases between. The CDR3 contains 14 residues.

This clonotype was counted at least ten times. The CDR3 here is CASSPDRGLDIQYF. The CDR3 bases are TGTGCCAGCAGTCCCGACAGGGGGCTTGACATTCAGTACTTC. The chain carries TRBV7-2 and TRBJ2-4, with TRBD1 identical over 10 bases. Germline CDR1 and CDR2: SGHTA and FQGNSA. This CDR3 has 14 amino acids. The V and J ends lost 6 bases and 8 bases, in that order; junction bases with no gene match: 7.

At least ten counts were recorded for this clonotype. V and J are TRBV4-2 and TRBJ2-3; the D gene is possibly TRBD2 (5 bases). The CDR3 contains 16 residues. Trimming pared 3 bases from V and 6 bases from J, leaving 19 bases between. In germline, CDR1 is LGHNA, CDR2 YNFKEQ. The CDR3 sequence: CASSHLETPPGDTQYF. CDR3 bases: TGTGCCAGCAGCCATTTGGAGACGCCTCCGGGGGATACGCAGTATTTT.

This clonotype was picked up many times. The chain carries TRBV7-2 and TRBJ2-7; D remains ambiguous. The CDR3 has 13 amino acids. Germline values: CDR1 SGHTA, CDR2 FQGNSA. V shed 6 bases and J shed 6 bases, with 15 bases lying between them. This CDR3 is CASSTTLDGEQYF. CDR3 nucleotides: TGTGCCAGCAGTACAACCCTGGACGGCGAGCAGTACTTC.

This clonotype was detected many times. The CDR3 loop is CSANYDGEKLFF. The CDR3 DNA sequence: TGCAGCGCTAACTATGACGGTGAAAAACTGTTTTTT. The gene calls are TRBV29-1 and TRBJ1-4; D not resolved. The length of the CDR3 is 12 residues. From germline, CDR1 is SQVTM and CDR2 ANQGSEA. Trimming stripped 7 bases from V and 7 bases from J, with 13 bases between. Supplemented by reference TRBV29-1 and TRBJ1-4, the full variable domain reads SAVISQKPSRDICQRGTSLTIQCQVDSQVTMMFWYRQQPGQSLTLIATANQGSEATYESGFVIDKFPISRPNLTFSTLTVSNMSPEDSSIYLCSANYDGEKLFFGSGTQLSVL.

This clonotype was seen many times. The chain joins TRBV7-9 to TRBJ2-7, with TRBD1 as a possible D gene (5 bases). There are 12 residues in the CDR3. Germline-derived CDR1 and CDR2 are SEHNR and FQNEAQ (reference sequence). V lost 1 base and J 6 bases, leaving 7 bases between the germline ends. As DNA, the CDR3 is TGTGCCAGCAGCTTAGAGGGGATCGAGCAGTACTTC. Amino acids: CASSLEGIEQYF.

The table lists this clonotype with a few counts. J is TRBJ2-3 and V is TRBV28; maybe TRBD2 (6 bases). V lost 4 bases to trimming and J lost 4 bases, with 12 bases between them. Germline CDR1 MDHEN, CDR2 SYDVKM. CDR3 length: 14 residues. The CDR3 bases are TGTGCCAGCAGTTCCGGGAGCCGGCCAGATACGCAGTATTTT. Protein product: CASSSGSRPDTQYF.

This clonotype occurred many times. The chain joins TRBV25-1 to TRBJ2-7; TRBD2 matches at 11 bases. CDR1 and CDR2 from the germline V gene are MGHDK and SYGVNS. V lost 4 bases and J lost 1; bases outside the gene matches: 3. The CDR3 has 15 residues. CDR3 sequence: CASSGTSGSSYEQYF. For the CDR3, the DNA is TGTGCCAGCAGTGGAACTAGCGGGAGTTCCTACGAGCAGTACTTC.

There are a few counts of this clonotype. The chain couples TRBV5-6 to TRBJ2-7; 9 bases map to TRBD1. Germline V gene lookup returns CDR1 SGHDT and CDR2 YYEEEE. After removal of 4 bases from V and 5 bases from J, the junction contained 10 bases not matched to a gene. The CDR3 has 15 amino acids. The CDR3 bases are TGTGCCAGCAGCATAGACCGGGACAGGGACCACGAGCAGTACTTC. Protein: CASSIDRDRDHEQYF. Supplemented by reference TRBV5-6 and TRBJ2-7, the full variable domain reads DAGVTQSPTHLIKTRGQQVTLRCSPKSGHDTVSWYQQALGQGPQFIFQYYEEEERQRGNFPDRFSGHQFPNYSSELNVNALLLGDSALYLCASSIDRDRDHEQYFGPGTRLTVT.